What follows are 21 T cell receptor beta chains derived from one specimen sequenced in a study of blood T cell repertoires in COVID-19 (TCRdb year 2020). Preparation of the library involved the immunoSEQ multiplex PCR assay. In its TCRdb copy, this immuneACCESS table keeps in-frame sequences only and misses some clones. Where compared with another copy, unresolved V genes explain less than half of these, and the others have no known cause. Present in this sample are about 54,000 clones, approximately 88% of which were seen just once. Less than 4.5% of the sample is held by the ten biggest clonotypes. Input material: peripheral blood. All receptors come from a human donor in a cohort sampled during active COVID-19.

The V call is TRBV25-1, the J call TRBJ1-1; D is unclear. Germline CDR1 reads MGHDK; CDR2 reads SYGVNS. Trimming shortened V by 3 bases and J by 0 bases, and 8 bases separated the two germline ends. The CDR3 contains 14 residues. CDR3: CASSDERLNTEAFF. DNA of the CDR3: TGTGCCAGCAGTGACGAGAGATTGAACACTGAAGCTTTCTTT.

This sequence joins TRBV7-2 and TRBJ1-6; D may be TRBD1 (6 bases). Germline loops: CDR1 SGHTA, CDR2 FQGNSA. The CDR3 sequence is 14 residues long. Trimming left V 8 bases short and J 8 bases short, with 16 bases between. CDR3 DNA sequence: TGTGCCAGCGGTATAGGGGGTCTTGATTCACCCCTCCACTTT. Protein product: CASGIGGLDSPLHF.

This chain links TRBV11-3 with TRBJ2-1; the D is unclear. The CDR3 contains 13 residues. Trimming removed 5 bases from V and 9 bases from J, with 14 bases in between. Germline V gene data show CDR1 as SGHNT and CDR2 as YENEEA. In DNA form, the CDR3 reads TGTGCCAGCAGCCCTAGACCGAGCACTGAGCAGTTCTTC. Its protein is CASSPRPSTEQFF.

The chain carries TRBV3-1 (or the pseudogene TRBV3-2) and TRBJ2-7, with 10 bases identical to TRBD1. The length of the CDR3 is 15 residues. The V segment lost 4 bases and the J segment 6 bases; nucleotides outside the gene matches: 9. CDR1 is LGHDT, CDR2 YNNKEL, per germline (reference sequence). The CDR3 region is CASSRVTGGDGEQYF. The CDR3 coding sequence is TGTGCCAGCAGCCGAGTGACAGGGGGCGACGGCGAGCAGTACTTC.

This clone occurred a few times. The chain employs TRBV5-1 and TRBJ2-7; 10 nucleotides line up with TRBD2. Trimming cost V 0 bases and J 3 bases; bases outside gene matches: 3. The CDR3 runs to 15 residues. Per germline, CDR1 SGHRS and CDR2 YFSETQ. Here the CDR3 reads CASSLEASGSYEQYF. Written as DNA, the CDR3 is TGCGCCAGCAGCTTGGAGGCTAGCGGGAGCTACGAGCAGTACTTC. Full variable domain (missing parts from reference TRBV5-1 and TRBJ2-7): KAGVTQTPRYLIKTRGQQVTLSCSPISGHRSVSWYQQTPGQGLQFLFEYFSETQRNKGNFPGRFSGRQFSNSRSEMNVSTLELGDSALYLCASSLEASGSYEQYFGPGTRLTVT.

This clone has only one observation. The rearrangement joins TRBV19 to TRBJ2-1; 7 bases are shared with TRBD2. The CDR3 runs 15 residues. V was pared by 3 bases and J by 5 bases, with 7 bases of the junction left unmatched. The germline gives CDR1 LNHDA, CDR2 SQIVND (reference sequence). CDR3 in amino acids: CASSIRTRTNNEQFF. As DNA, the CDR3 is TGTGCCAGTAGTATCCGGACTAGAACCAACAATGAGCAGTTCTTC.

The chain recombines TRBV18 with TRBJ2-7; 12 positions agree with TRBD2. The CDR3 is 15 residues long. The V gene's germline CDR1 is KGHSH and CDR2 LQKENI. V was pared by 6 bases and J by 1 base, with 4 bases of the junction left unmatched. The CDR3 sequence: CASSPGLAGSYEQYF. The CDR3 coding sequence is TGTGCCAGCTCCCCGGGACTAGCGGGTTCCTACGAGCAGTACTTC.

J is TRBJ1-1 and V is TRBV7-3; TRBD1 agrees at 9 bases. J lost 1 base, V lost 5 bases, and 2 bases had no gene match. Germline V CDR1 and CDR2: SGHTA, FQGTGA. CDR3 size: 14 residues. The chain's CDR3 is CASSQTGGNTEAFF. In nucleotides, the CDR3 is TGTGCCAGCAGCCAGACAGGGGGGAACACTGAAGCTTTCTTT.

The rearrangement links TRBV9 to TRBJ2-3; possibly TRBD2 for D (5 bases). Germline V gene lookup returns CDR1 SGDLS and CDR2 YYNGEE. V was clipped by 4 bases and J by 7 bases, with 10 bases between them. CDR3 length: 12 amino acids. The CDR3 coding sequence is TGTGCCAGCAGCTCGGGAAGTTATACGCAGTATTTT. This gives the protein CASSSGSYTQYF.

The V call is TRBV19, the J call TRBJ1-1, with 9 bases aligning to TRBD1. The CDR3 runs to 15 residues. V shed 7 bases and J 4 bases; nucleotides not matched to a gene: 10. Germline lookup yields CDR1 LNHDA and CDR2 SQIVND (reference sequence). As DNA, the CDR3 is TGTGCCAGTACCCCCGGGACAGGGAGGATCACTGAAGCTTTCTTT. This codes for CASTPGTGRITEAFF.

The chain employs TRBV6-2 or TRBV6-3 and TRBJ1-5, with 7 bases that match TRBD1. This CDR3 comprises 13 residues. V lost 5 bases, J lost 6 bases, and 4 bases stayed unmatched. Germline V gives CDR1 MNHEY, CDR2 SVGEGT. CDR3 sequence reads: CASSDRVRQPQHF. DNA for the CDR3: TGTGCCAGCAGTGACAGGGTTCGTCAGCCCCAGCATTTT.

The DNA for the CDR3 is TGCAGCGTGCAGGGTACCGGGGCCAACGTCCTGACTTTC. This codes for CSVQGTGANVLTF. J is TRBJ2-6 and V is TRBV29-1; maybe TRBD1 (5 bases). Trimming removed 6 bases from V and 4 bases from J, with 10 bases in between. CDR3 size: 13 residues. CDR1 and CDR2 from the germline V gene are SQVTM and ANQGSEA.

The chain combines TRBV19 with TRBJ1-1; TRBD1 matches at 10 bases. CDR1 is LNHDA, CDR2 SQIVND, per germline (reference sequence). Germline trimming cut 4 bases from V and 4 bases from J; bases unmatched to any gene: 3. There are 14 residues in the CDR3. CDR3 loop: CASSRGQGITEAFF. The CDR3 DNA follows: TGTGCCAGTAGTAGGGGACAGGGGATCACTGAAGCTTTCTTT. The full variable domain, rest sourced from reference TRBV19 and TRBJ1-1, is DGGITQSPKYLFRKEGQNVTLSCEQNLNHDAMYWYRQDPGQGLRLIYYSQIVNDFQKGDIAEGYSVSREKKESFPLTVTSAQKNPTAFYLCASSRGQGITEAFFGQGTRLTVV.

The rearrangement uses TRBV11-3 and TRBJ2-2; the D is unclear. Trimming took off 1 base at V and 4 bases at J, with 10 bases between the two ends. The CDR3 loop spans 15 amino acids. Germline CDR1 reads SGHNT; CDR2 reads YENEEA. Written as DNA, the CDR3 is TGTGCCAGCAGCTTAGGGTATGACTCCACCGGGGAGCTGTTTTTT. This codes for CASSLGYDSTGELFF.

The rearrangement uses TRBV7-2 and TRBJ2-2; D is ambiguous. The germline CDR1 and CDR2 sequences are SGHTA and FQGNSA. The CDR3 runs 14 residues. V was clipped by 5 bases and J by 1 base, with 8 bases between them. For the CDR3, the DNA is TGTGCCAGCAGCCTTACACGGAACACCGGGGAGCTGTTTTTT. It yields the protein CASSLTRNTGELFF.

V and J are TRBV7-9 and TRBJ2-3, with TRBD2 matching 13 bases. The CDR3 extends over 19 amino acids. V lost 5 bases and J lost 3; bases outside the gene matches: 14. Germline CDR1 SEHNR, CDR2 FQNEAQ (reference sequence). The CDR3 DNA follows: TGTGCCAGCAGCCCCGGGACTAGCGGGAATGGAGGAAGGACAGATACGCAGTATTTT. Protein: CASSPGTSGNGGRTDTQYF.

This clone was observed a single time. This chain links TRBV11-1 with TRBJ2-5, with a tentative D call TRBD2 (6 bases). The germline V gene has CDR1 SGHAT and CDR2 FQDESV (reference sequence). V was shortened by 3 bases and J by 5 bases, with 7 bases between the two germline ends. The CDR3 covers 12 residues. The CDR3 DNA is TGTGCCAGCAGCTTGGAGGGGGAGACCCAGTACTTC. Residues: CASSLEGETQYF.

The J gene is TRBJ2-5, the V gene TRBV18; 10 bases agree with TRBD2. V lost 1 base to trimming and J lost 7 bases; unmatched junction nucleotides: 15. CDR1 is KGHSH, CDR2 LQKENI, per germline. The CDR3 contains 18 residues. For the CDR3, the DNA is TGTGCCAGCTCACCACGGCCCTCGGAGGCGTCTAGCGGGGGGACCCAGTACTTC. As protein: CASSPRPSEASSGGTQYF.

The chain joins TRBV4-2 to TRBJ1-3, with TRBD1 identical over 7 bases. Trimming took 2 bases from V and 0 from J; bases not matched to a gene: 4. Germline-derived CDR1 and CDR2 are LGHNA and YNFKEQ. The CDR3 covers 16 residues. Here the CDR3 reads CASSQPGQSSGNTIYF. Here the CDR3 DNA reads TGTGCCAGCAGCCAACCGGGACAGTCCTCTGGAAACACCATATATTTT.

The DNA for the CDR3 is TGTGCCAGTAGCACTCCCGGGTCCAGAAGGGGGGAGACCCAGTACTTC. Translated: CASSTPGSRRGETQYF. The chain joins TRBV19 to TRBJ2-5; tentative D call: TRBD1 (6 bases). V was cut by 6 bases and J by 5 bases, with 22 bases left in between. The germline V gene encodes CDR1 LNHDA and CDR2 SQIVND (reference sequence). This CDR3 region has 16 residues.

The chain is built from TRBV18 and TRBJ2-7, with 9 positions matching TRBD1. This CDR3 has 14 amino acids. Germline values: CDR1 KGHSH, CDR2 LQKENI. With 3 bases clipped from V and 5 bases from J, the junction kept 5 bases outside the gene matches. This CDR3 reads CASSPGQGLHEQYF. In DNA form, the CDR3 reads TGTGCCAGCTCACCCGGACAGGGGCTCCACGAGCAGTACTTC.